Following are 14 T cell receptor beta chains from one sample sequenced in a study of T cell changes during pregnancy in multiple sclerosis. Method: immunoSEQ multiplex PCR; TCRdb's copy keeps in-frame clones and lacks some. The table shows roughly 40,000 clones, with approximately 91% occurring only once. Material: CD4+ T cells from peripheral blood mononuclear cells, obtained before pregnancy. These receptor sequences come from a female donor with multiple sclerosis, enrolled in a pregnancy study.

The chain links TRBV10-3 to TRBJ2-2; D is possibly TRBD1 (8 bases). The CDR3 has 17 amino acids. V dropped 2 bases and J dropped 5 bases, with 18 bases sitting between them. Germline assignment: CDR1 ENHRY and CDR2 SYGVKD. This CDR3 is CAISETLGQGGTGELFF. The DNA for the CDR3 is TGTGCCATCAGTGAGACACTCGGACAGGGAGGGACCGGGGAGCTGTTTTTT.

J is TRBJ2-3 and V is TRBV12-5, with TRBD2 identical over 8 bases. The CDR3 contains 15 residues. Trimming took 6 bases from V and 1 from J; bases not matched to a gene: 6. Germline CDR1 is LGHNT and CDR2 is FRNRAP. CDR3 sequence: CASGPSGGGTDTQYF. For the CDR3, the DNA is TGTGCTAGTGGCCCAAGCGGGGGCGGCACAGATACGCAGTATTTT.

The chain couples TRBV25-1 to TRBJ1-4; 12 bases are shared with TRBD1. From germline, CDR1 is MGHDK and CDR2 SYGVNS. Germline trimming cut 0 bases from V and 10 bases from J; bases unmatched to any gene: 6. CDR3 length: 16 amino acids. The CDR3 coding sequence is TGTGCCAGCAGTGAATATCAAGGGACAGGGGGCGGAAAACTGTTTTTT. Its translation: CASSEYQGTGGGKLFF. Filled out from reference TRBV25-1 and TRBJ1-4, the complete variable domain reads EADIYQTPRYLVIGTGKKITLECSQTMGHDKMYWYQQDPGMELHLIHYSYGVNSTEKGDLSSESTVSRIRTEHFPLTLESARPSHTSQYLCASSEYQGTGGGKLFFGSGTQLSVL.

J is TRBJ1-1 and V is TRBV6-5, with a tentative D call TRBD1 (5 bases). CDR1 and CDR2 from the germline V gene are MNHEY and SVGAGI. V was pared by 2 bases and J by 7 bases, with 8 bases between. CDR3 length equals 12 residues. The CDR3 DNA reads TGTGCCAGCAGTTACCGGCAGGGTGAAGCTTTCTTT. Its protein product is CASSYRQGEAFF.

The chain employs TRBV5-1 and TRBJ1-1; TRBD1 aligns across 12 bases. V lost 4 bases and J lost 5; bases outside the gene matches: 9. CDR1 and CDR2 from the germline V gene are SGHRS and YFSETQ. This CDR3 has 16 residues. In nucleotides, the CDR3 is TGCGCCAGCAGCAACCGGGACAGGGGGCGGGGAACTGAAGCTTTCTTT. Translated: CASSNRDRGRGTEAFF.

The chain carries TRBV30 and TRBJ1-1; TRBD1 matches 9 bases. Trimming at V came to 8 bases and at J to 10 bases, leaving 5 bases not matched to a gene. The germline gives CDR1 GTSNPN, CDR2 SVGIG (reference sequence). This CDR3 spans 10 amino acids. The CDR3, as DNA: TGTGCCGGAGACAGGGGGGGAGCTTTCTTT. Encoded protein: CAGDRGGAFF.

This clone was counted once. The genes are TRBV7-2 and TRBJ1-3; D remains unclear. The CDR3 contains 15 residues. Looked up from germline, CDR1 is SGHTA and CDR2 is FQGNSA. Trimming took off 1 base at V and 6 bases at J, with 13 bases between the two ends. CDR3 sequence: CASSLGPFSANTIYF. In DNA form, the CDR3 reads TGTGCCAGCAGCTTAGGGCCTTTCTCCGCAAACACCATATATTTT.

The chain recombines TRBV27 with TRBJ2-5, with TRBD2 matching over 11 bases. The CDR3 runs to 21 residues. J was trimmed by 1 base and V by 0 bases; bases with no gene match: 16. CDR1 and CDR2 from the germline V gene are MNHEY and SMNVEV (reference sequence). The CDR3 region is CASSLSPYPTRLAGLQETQYF. DNA of the CDR3: TGTGCCAGCAGTTTATCCCCTTACCCAACAAGACTAGCGGGGCTCCAAGAGACCCAGTACTTC.

The genes are TRBV7-2 and TRBJ1-2, with a tentative D call TRBD1 (6 bases). The germline gives CDR1 SGHTA, CDR2 FQGNSA. This CDR3 region has 13 residues. The V end lost 3 bases, the J end lost 4 bases, and 9 bases lay between the germline ends. Here the CDR3 DNA reads TGTGCCAGCAGCTTGACAGGCCTCTATGGCTACACCTTC. Its protein product is CASSLTGLYGYTF.

This chain uses TRBV4-3 with TRBJ1-2, with D possibly being TRBD1 (5 bases). Germline CDR1 and CDR2: LGHNA and YSLEER. Trimming removed 4 bases from V and 0 bases from J, with 15 bases in between. The CDR3 totals 16 residues. The CDR3 coding sequence is TGCGCCAGCAGCCCCGGATGGGACTTACCTAACTATGGCTACACCTTC. This codes for CASSPGWDLPNYGYTF.

The V and J genes are TRBV7-2 and TRBJ1-1, with a tentative D call TRBD1 (6 bases). This CDR3 region has 14 residues. CDR1 is SGHTA, CDR2 FQGNSA, per germline. Trimming shortened V by 3 bases and J by 5 bases, and 13 bases separated the two germline ends. The CDR3, as DNA: TGTGCCAGCAGCTTGGGTGGGGGGGCTACTGAAGCTTTCTTT. This gives the protein CASSLGGGATEAFF.

The chain is built from TRBV7-3 and TRBJ2-5, with a tentative D call TRBD2 (7 bases). Trimming took 5 bases from V and 5 from J, leaving 18 bases between them. Germline CDR1 is SGHTA and CDR2 is FQGTGA. This CDR3 comprises 15 residues. The CDR3 sequence: CASSPYPGGRETQYF. For the CDR3, the DNA is TGTGCCAGCAGCCCCTACCCCGGGGGGCGGGAGACCCAGTACTTC.

The V gene is TRBV6-5, the J gene TRBJ1-2; D uncertain. Deletions cut 8 bases from V and 0 bases from J, with 10 bases between. The V gene's germline CDR1 is MNHEY and CDR2 SVGAGI. The CDR3 contains 13 residues. The CDR3 here is CASQSNTNYGYTF. CDR3 sequence (DNA): TGTGCCAGCCAATCCAACACTAACTATGGCTACACCTTC.

J is TRBJ2-2 and V is TRBV29-1; the match to TRBD1 covers 9 bases. The CDR3 spans 15 residues. V was pared by 7 bases and J by 4 bases, with 10 bases of the junction left unmatched. Germline CDR1 SQVTM, CDR2 ANQGSEA. The CDR3 DNA sequence: TGCAGCGCCCAAAGGGGGACAGGGACCACCGGGGAGCTGTTTTTT. Its protein is CSAQRGTGTTGELFF.